A selection of T cell receptor beta chains follows, all from one sample in a study of cytotoxic CD8 clonotypes in ibrutinib-treated CLL. Repertoires were generated with immunoSEQ multiplex PCR, while TCRdb's copy carries only in-frame clones and drops some. The sample carries some 150,000 clones, 65% to 85% recorded once. The sample in question was PBMCs, obtained after 36 months of ibrutinib treatment. The receptors here all came from a human donor with chronic lymphocytic leukemia. CDR3s leave out the opening cysteine and the closing phenylalanine or tryptophan. Each record gives: V gene, J gene, CDR3 protein.

>TRBV6-6|TRBJ1-5
ASSSPEGGWVQPQH
>TRBV25-1|TRBJ2-7
ASSEPGDFTYEQY
>TRBV7-9|TRBJ2-6
ASSLVGIYSGANVLT
>TRBV2|TRBJ2-1
ASSETDNEQF
>TRBV15|TRBJ1-2
ATSTTGGRYT
>TRBV19|TRBJ2-7
ASNDRQNEQY
>TRBV10-1|TRBJ2-3
ASSESGGLDTQY
>TRBV9|TRBJ1-3
ASSGNRGGNTIY
>TRBV27|TRBJ2-7
ASSLSLDSSQI
>TRBV5-7|TRBJ2-1
ASSLPQRQGWGYNEQF
>TRBV28|TRBJ1-5
ASSLWNHPQSNQPQH
>TRBV29-1|TRBJ1-2
SVEDPGQGRRYT
>TRBV10-3|TRBJ2-1
AISEVGYNEQF
>TRBV2|TRBJ1-1
ASSVASYPAF
>TRBV6-1|TRBJ1-5
ASSEWMGQGIQPQH
>TRBV7-9|TRBJ2-1
ASSLGGAVYNEQF
>TRBV19|TRBJ2-4
ASSKDNLRQLY
>TRBV7-9|TRBJ2-4
ASSPDDGTPDRDIQY
>TRBV6-6|TRBJ1-2
ASSYGVMGVYGYT
>TRBV5-1|TRBJ2-3
ASSVGSSRADTQY
>TRBV5-1|TRBJ1-1
ASSFGTVMNTEAF
>TRBV19|TRBJ1-1
ASIPRVVGTEAF
>TRBV29-1|TRBJ1-1
SARRSDTEAF
>TRBV5-1|TRBJ2-1
ASSFIGDTSYNEQF
>TRBV25-1|TRBJ2-1
ASSKTYNEQF
>TRBV5-1|TRBJ2-4
ASSSDTTAKNIQY
>TRBV28|TRBJ1-2
ASSLPTSGGYT
>TRBV5-1|TRBJ2-7
ASSSTSGGTYEQY
>TRBV6-1|TRBJ2-5
ASGFLETQY
>TRBV28|TRBJ1-2
ASSQTGGGGYGYT
>TRBV30|TRBJ2-6
AWKGRGLSGANVLT
>TRBV21-1|TRBJ2-2
ASSCVMTEQNTGELF